These T cell receptor beta chains were read from a single sample in a study of CXCR3-negative and CXCR3-positive naive CD8 T cells. Reanalyzing the 5' RACE reads, TCRdb keeps one entry per CDR3 protein, without DNA. In all, the sample yields under 110,000 distinct CDR3 sequences. Source material: naive CXCR3+ CD8+ T cells from blood. The receptors originated from a human donor in good health. Some clones in this sample may be carry-over from other donors' samples. Each CDR3 is given with its conserved first and last residue.

TRBV10-3,TRBJ2-1,CAISGGSGADGPGSYNEQFF
TRBV6-2/TRBV6-3,TRBJ2-5,CASRLEETQYF
TRBV28,TRBJ2-5,CASSPTDQETQYF
TRBV5-1,TRBJ2-1,CASTPITGGANNEQFF
TRBV9,TRBJ2-1,CASSVDNSGGRYNEQFF
TRBV6-1,TRBJ1-1,CASSENKGWYTEAFF
TRBV15,TRBJ2-1,CATRVGTGPYNEQFF
TRBV12-3/TRBV12-4,TRBJ2-3,CASSSSGSGADTQYF
TRBV29-1,TRBJ2-5,CSVLGGGTQYF
TRBV29-1,TRBJ2-7,CSVRGLAGDPYEQYF
TRBV12-3/TRBV12-4,TRBJ2-5,CASSLVGTREETQYF
TRBV5-6,TRBJ2-7,CASSFRGASYEQYF